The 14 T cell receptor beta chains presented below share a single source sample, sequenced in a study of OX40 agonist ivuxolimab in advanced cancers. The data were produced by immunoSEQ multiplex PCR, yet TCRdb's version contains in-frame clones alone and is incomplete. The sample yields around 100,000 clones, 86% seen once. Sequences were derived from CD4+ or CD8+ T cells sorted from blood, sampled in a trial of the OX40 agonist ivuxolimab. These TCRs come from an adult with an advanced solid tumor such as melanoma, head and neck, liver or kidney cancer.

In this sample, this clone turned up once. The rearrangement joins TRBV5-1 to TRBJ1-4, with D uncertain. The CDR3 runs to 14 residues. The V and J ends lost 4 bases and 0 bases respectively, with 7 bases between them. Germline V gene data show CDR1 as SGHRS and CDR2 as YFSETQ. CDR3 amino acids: CASSLGPTNEKLFF. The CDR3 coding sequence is TGCGCCAGCAGCCTAGGGCCAACTAATGAAAAACTGTTTTTT.

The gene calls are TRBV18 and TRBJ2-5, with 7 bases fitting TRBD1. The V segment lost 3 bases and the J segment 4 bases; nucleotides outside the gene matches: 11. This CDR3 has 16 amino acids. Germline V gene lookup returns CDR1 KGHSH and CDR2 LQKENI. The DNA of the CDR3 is TGTGCCAGCTCACCCGTAATGACAGGGTACGGAGAGACCCAGTACTTC. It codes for CASSPVMTGYGETQYF.

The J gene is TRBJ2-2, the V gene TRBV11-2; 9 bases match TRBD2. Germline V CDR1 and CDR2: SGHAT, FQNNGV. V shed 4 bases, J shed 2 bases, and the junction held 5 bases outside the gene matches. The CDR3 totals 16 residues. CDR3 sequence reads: CASSSTSGSNTGELFF. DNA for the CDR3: TGTGCCAGCAGCTCGACTAGCGGATCAAACACCGGGGAGCTGTTTTTT.

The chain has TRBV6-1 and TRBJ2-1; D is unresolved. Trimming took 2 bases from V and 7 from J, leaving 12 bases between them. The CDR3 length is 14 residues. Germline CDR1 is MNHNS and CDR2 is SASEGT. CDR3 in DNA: TGTGCCAGCAGTGAATTTACAAGTTATAATGAGCAGTTCTTC. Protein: CASSEFTSYNEQFF.

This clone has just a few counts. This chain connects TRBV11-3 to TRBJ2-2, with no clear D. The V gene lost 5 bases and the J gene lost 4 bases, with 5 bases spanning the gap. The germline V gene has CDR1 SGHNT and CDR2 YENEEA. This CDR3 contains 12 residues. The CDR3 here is CASSRTTGELFF. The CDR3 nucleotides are TGTGCCAGCAGCAGGACCACCGGGGAGCTGTTTTTT. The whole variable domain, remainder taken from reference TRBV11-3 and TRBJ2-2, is EAGVVQSPRYKIIEKKQPVAFWCNPISGHNTLYWYLQNLGQGPELLIRYENEEAVDDSQLPKDRFSAERLKGVDSTLKIQPAELGDSAVYLCASSRTTGELFFGEGSRLTVL.

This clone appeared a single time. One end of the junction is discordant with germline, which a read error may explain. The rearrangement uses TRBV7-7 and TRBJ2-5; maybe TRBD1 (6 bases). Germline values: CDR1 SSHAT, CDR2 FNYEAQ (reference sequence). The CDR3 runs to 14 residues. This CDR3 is CASSLGAGVGTQYF. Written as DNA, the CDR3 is TGTGCTAGCAGCTTAGGAGCAGGGGTGGGGACCCAGTACTTC.

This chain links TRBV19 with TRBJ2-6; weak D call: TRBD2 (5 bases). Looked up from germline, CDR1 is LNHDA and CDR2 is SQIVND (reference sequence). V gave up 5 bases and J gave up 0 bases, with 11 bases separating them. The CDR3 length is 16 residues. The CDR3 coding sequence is TGTGCCAGTAGTCTCGGACTCCGCTCTGGGGCCAACGTCCTGACTTTC. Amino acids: CASSLGLRSGANVLTF.

The DNA for the CDR3 is TGTGCCAGCAGTGATGGGACAGGGGATAACTATGGCTACACCTTC. Translating gives CASSDGTGDNYGYTF. The chain combines TRBV6-1 with TRBJ1-2; 10 bases match TRBD1. CDR1 is MNHNS and CDR2 is SASEGT in the germline V gene. The ends lost 3 bases at V and 1 base at J; junction bases unmatched: 2. This CDR3 region has 15 residues.

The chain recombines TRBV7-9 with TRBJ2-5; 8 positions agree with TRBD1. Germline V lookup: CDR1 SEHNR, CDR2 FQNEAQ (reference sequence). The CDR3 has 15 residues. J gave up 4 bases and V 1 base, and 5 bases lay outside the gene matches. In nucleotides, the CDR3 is TGTGCCAGCAGCTTAGAATCGGGACAGGCAGAGACCCAGTACTTC. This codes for CASSLESGQAETQYF.

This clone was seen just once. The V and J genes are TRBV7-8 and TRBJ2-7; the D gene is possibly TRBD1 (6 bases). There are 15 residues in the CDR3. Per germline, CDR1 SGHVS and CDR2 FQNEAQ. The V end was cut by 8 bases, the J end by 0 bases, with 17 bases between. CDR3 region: CASRPFQGPSYEQYF. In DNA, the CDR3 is TGTGCCAGCCGACCTTTCCAGGGGCCCTCCTACGAGCAGTACTTC.

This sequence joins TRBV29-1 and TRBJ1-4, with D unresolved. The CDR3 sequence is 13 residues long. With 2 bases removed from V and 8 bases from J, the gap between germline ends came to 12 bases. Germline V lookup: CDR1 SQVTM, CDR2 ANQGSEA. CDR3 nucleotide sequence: TGCAGCGTTGAACACAGCCTAGGGGAAAAACTGTTTTTT. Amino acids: CSVEHSLGEKLFF.

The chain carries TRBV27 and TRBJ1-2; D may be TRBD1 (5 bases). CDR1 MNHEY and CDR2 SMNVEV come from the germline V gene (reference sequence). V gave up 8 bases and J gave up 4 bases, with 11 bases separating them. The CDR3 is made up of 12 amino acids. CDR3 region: CASRGESYGYTF. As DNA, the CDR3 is TGTGCCAGCCGGGGGGAATCCTATGGCTACACCTTC.

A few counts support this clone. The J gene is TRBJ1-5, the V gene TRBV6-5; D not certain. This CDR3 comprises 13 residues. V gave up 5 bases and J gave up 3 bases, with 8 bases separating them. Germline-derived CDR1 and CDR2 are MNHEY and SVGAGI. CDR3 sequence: CASSSKVNQPQHF. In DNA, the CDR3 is TGTGCCAGCAGTAGCAAGGTCAATCAGCCCCAGCATTTT.

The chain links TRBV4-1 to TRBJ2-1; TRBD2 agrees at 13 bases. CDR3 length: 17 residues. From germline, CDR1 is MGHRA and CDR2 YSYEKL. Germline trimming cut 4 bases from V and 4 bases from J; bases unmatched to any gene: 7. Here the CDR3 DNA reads TGCGCCAGCAGCCCAGACCCGGGACTAGCGGGGTACAATGAGCAGTTCTTC. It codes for CASSPDPGLAGYNEQFF.